The TCR beta chain described here comes from a study of blood T cell repertoires in COVID-19. How the authors handled the data: Using reference gene primer amplification, nucleated cell counts were estimated. Only in-frame clones appear in the TCRdb table, and some are missing; sequencing was by immunoSEQ multiplex PCR. V, J and clone size are taken as reported in that table, and D and trimming were inferred from the DNA itself. The table has over 250,000 clones, around 87% seen once. The CDR3 is 16 residues long. Germline V gene lookup returns CDR1 SGHTA and CDR2 FQGTGA. V shed 3 bases, J shed 1 base, and the junction held 6 bases outside the gene matches.

This TCR came from a woman in her forties who had recovered from COVID-19. Sequenced material: peripheral blood. The J gene is TRBJ2-1, the V gene TRBV7-3; 7 bases match TRBD2. CDR3 loop: CASSLTSGVSYNEQFF. The CDR3 region has the DNA TGTGCCAGCAGCTTGACAAGCGGGGTATCCTACAATGAGCAGTTCTTC.